The rows below give T cell receptor beta chains drawn from one sample of a study of technical replicates of blood from several donors. Assay: immunoSEQ multiplex PCR; the TCRdb copy retains only in-frame clones and omits some. Among 90,000 or so clones listed, around 93% were seen once. The sample consisted of T cells isolated from PBMCs. These receptors came from a human donor in good health. Both conserved end residues are part of each CDR3. The D gene is left open where the match is weak. Only some rows state a clone size, as once, few, many or a class for expanded clones.

CASSGWGQLVTGANVLTF,TGTGCCAGCAGCGGATGGGGACAGCTAGTAACTGGGGCCAACGTCCTGACTTTC,TRBV5-4,.,TRBJ2-6,TRBD1
CASSIDRVLTEAFF,TGTGCCAGTAGTATAGACAGGGTTCTTACTGAAGCTTTCTTT,TRBV19,few,TRBJ1-1,.
CASSYEGTGAYEQYF,TGTGCCAGCAGTTACGAAGGGACAGGAGCCTACGAGCAGTACTTC,TRBV6-5,.,TRBJ2-7,TRBD1
CASSQWGPSRPTEAFF,TGCGCCAGCAGTCAGTGGGGGCCGTCTAGGCCCACTGAAGCTTTCTTT,TRBV23-1,.,TRBJ1-1,.
CAGSQGNQPQHF,TGTGCCGGGTCACAGGGGAATCAGCCCCAGCATTTT,TRBV19,few,TRBJ1-5,TRBD1
CASSLESRAANYGYTF,TGTGCCAGCAGCTTAGAGTCCCGAGCCGCTAACTATGGCTACACCTTC,TRBV7-9,.,TRBJ1-2,.
CASSVDPSGYEQYF,TGTGCCAGCAGCGTAGATCCTAGCGGCTACGAGCAGTACTTC,TRBV9,.,TRBJ2-7,TRBD2
CASSFRDYQETQYF,TGTGCCAGCAGCTTTCGGGACTACCAAGAGACCCAGTACTTC,TRBV5-4,.,TRBJ2-5,.
CASSYGQSSGNTIYF,TGTGCCAGCAGTTACGGACAGAGTTCTGGAAACACCATATATTTT,TRBV6-5,.,TRBJ1-3,.
CASRSGVNTEAFF,TGTGCCAGCAGGTCGGGGGTGAACACTGAAGCTTTCTTT,TRBV27,few,TRBJ1-1,.
CASSVGLAYYEQYF,TGTGCCAGCAGCGTAGGACTAGCGTACTACGAGCAGTACTTC,TRBV9,.,TRBJ2-7,TRBD2
CASRWTSGIGTQYF,TGTGCCAGCAGGTGGACTAGCGGGATAGGGACCCAGTACTTC,TRBV2,.,TRBJ2-5,TRBD2
CAWSVLRSSGEQYF,TGTGCCTGGAGTGTATTGCGGAGCTCAGGGGAGCAGTACTTC,TRBV30,.,TRBJ2-7,.
CASSFLERDYHNEQFF,TGTGCCAGCAGCTTTCTAGAACGGGATTATCACAATGAGCAGTTCTTC,TRBV5-6,.,TRBJ2-1,.
CASSLAGGAGQPQHF,TGCGCCAGCAGCTTGGCCGGGGGAGCAGGTCAGCCCCAGCATTTT,TRBV5-1,.,TRBJ1-5,.
CASSQDTLNQETQYF,TGTGCCAGCAGCCAAGACACACTAAACCAAGAGACCCAGTACTTC,TRBV4-2,.,TRBJ2-5,.
CASSSSGTAYEQYF,TGTGCCAGCAGTTCCTCCGGGACAGCCTACGAGCAGTACTTC,TRBV27,.,TRBJ2-7,TRBD1
CASSPGLAGGLYEQYF,TGTGCCAGCAGCCCAGGACTAGCGGGAGGTCTTTACGAGCAGTACTTC,TRBV7-3,.,TRBJ2-7,TRBD2
CAWTDNPGQGSWTEAFF,TGTGCCTGGACCGATAACCCGGGACAGGGGAGTTGGACTGAAGCTTTCTTT,TRBV30,once,TRBJ1-1,TRBD1
CASSIRRGEGYGYTF,TGTGCCAGTAGTATAAGGCGGGGGGAAGGCTATGGCTACACCTTC,TRBV19,.,TRBJ1-2,.
CAIREGGLGTDTQYF,TGTGCCATCAGGGAAGGGGGCTTAGGCACAGATACGCAGTATTTT,TRBV10-3,.,TRBJ2-3,TRBD1
CASSPGTTSYEQYF,TGTGCCAGCAGCCCAGGGACTACTAGCTACGAGCAGTACTTC,TRBV4-2,.,TRBJ2-7,TRBD2
CSAAPGGTDTQYF,TGCAGCGCTGCCCCGGGAGGAACAGATACGCAGTATTTT,TRBV29-1,.,TRBJ2-3,TRBD2
CASSDGTSFYEQYF,TGTGCCAGCAGCGACGGGACTAGCTTCTACGAGCAGTACTTC,TRBV9,.,TRBJ2-7,TRBD2
CASSSPHGTRSGEQYF,TGTGCCAGCAGCTCACCCCATGGGACTAGGTCGGGCGAGCAGTACTTC,TRBV7-9,.,TRBJ2-7,TRBD2
CATGQGAYEQYF,TGTGCCACGGGACAGGGGGCCTACGAGCAGTACTTC,TRBV2,.,TRBJ2-7,TRBD1
CSVESDSYTDTQYF,TGCAGCGTTGAATCGGACTCCTACACAGATACGCAGTATTTT,TRBV29-1,.,TRBJ2-3,.
CASSDGQLISGANVLTF,TGCGCCAGCAGCGATGGACAGTTAATCTCTGGGGCCAACGTCCTGACTTTC,TRBV10-1,.,TRBJ2-6,.
CASSFNNRGPSYEQYF,TGTGCCAGCAGTTTTAACAACAGGGGGCCATCCTACGAGCAGTACTTC,TRBV27,once,TRBJ2-7,TRBD1
CASSVEDGSGQYF,TGTGCCAGCAGCGTAGAGGACGGGAGCGGGCAGTATTTT,TRBV9,.,TRBJ2-3,.
CASSLTGAETQYF,TGTGCCAGCAGCCTGACAGGGGCCGAGACCCAGTACTTC,TRBV5-4,.,TRBJ2-5,TRBD1
CASSEEGGITSYEQYF,TGTGCCAGCAGCGAGGAGGGCGGGATAACCTCCTACGAGCAGTACTTC,TRBV2,.,TRBJ2-7,.
CASSPSTRGQNTEAFF,TGTGCCAGCTCACCAAGCACTCGCGGACAGAACACTGAAGCTTTCTTT,TRBV18,once,TRBJ1-1,.
CASSLDAGVKNIQYF,TGCGCCAGCAGCTTGGATGCAGGGGTGAAAAACATTCAGTACTTC,TRBV5-1,.,TRBJ2-4,.
CSVETGSTDTQYF,TGCAGCGTTGAGACGGGTAGCACAGATACGCAGTATTTT,TRBV29-1,.,TRBJ2-3,.
CASSDFGTANNEQFF,TGTGCCAGCAGTGACTTCGGGACAGCTAACAATGAGCAGTTCTTC,TRBV25-1,.,TRBJ2-1,TRBD1
CASSVSGGLEQYF,TGTGCCAGCAGTGTGAGCGGGGGGTTGGAGCAGTACTTC,TRBV6-1,.,TRBJ2-7,TRBD2
CASRSGNTGELFF,TGTGCCAGCAGGTCGGGTAACACCGGGGAGCTGTTTTTT,TRBV9,.,TRBJ2-2,.
CASSIGQNTEAFF,TGTGCCAGTAGTATTGGCCAGAACACTGAAGCTTTCTTT,TRBV19,.,TRBJ1-1,.
CASSSFTEAFF,TGTGCCAGCAGTTCATTCACTGAAGCTTTCTTT,TRBV27,.,TRBJ1-1,.
CASSPVFNQPQHF,TGTGCCAGCAGCCCCGTGTTCAATCAGCCCCAGCATTTT,TRBV7-2,.,TRBJ1-5,.
CASSGPGTQGSSYNEQFF,TGTGCCAGCAGTGGACCCGGGACTCAAGGGTCCTCCTACAATGAGCAGTTCTTC,TRBV6-1,once,TRBJ2-1,.
CASSLPGQAGQPQHF,TGTGCCAGCAGTTTACCCGGACAAGCAGGGCAGCCCCAGCATTTT,TRBV28,.,TRBJ1-5,.
CASSPNLQGLPRQFF,TGTGCCAGCAGCCCCAACCTACAGGGACTACCGAGGCAGTTCTTC,TRBV27,.,TRBJ2-1,.
CARRATRQVPYEQYF,TGTGCCAGAAGAGCCACACGGCAGGTTCCCTACGAGCAGTACTTC,TRBV6-4,.,TRBJ2-7,.
CAIQSGGEQFF,TGTGCCATACAATCGGGGGGAGAGCAGTTCTTC,TRBV7-6,.,TRBJ2-1,TRBD2
CASSESLRRYSNQPQHF,TGTGCCAGCAGTGAATCCTTGCGGAGGTATAGCAATCAGCCCCAGCATTTT,TRBV6-1,once,TRBJ1-5,.